This note documents a single TCR beta chain sequence. Its matching antigen is unknown. The data were obtained in a study of PD-L1 blockade in urothelial cancer. On the study more broadly: Prior exposure to chemotherapy in patients amounted to 0 to 3 regimens received. Across blood samples, T cells had a median count of about 140,000.

Germline-derived CDR1 and CDR2 are KGHSH and LQKENI. The V and J ends lost 3 bases and 6 bases, in that order; junction bases with no gene match: 7. The CDR3 is 15 amino acids. Locally advanced or metastatic urothelial carcinoma was present in patients. Notes on the study in general: Below-median TCR clonality that was measured in pretreatment blood predicted better survival.

Clones were sequenced by immunoSEQ multiplex PCR, and TCRdb holds only the in-frame ones, with some missing. This table has 80,000 to 130,000 clones, about 90% appearing once. This material consisted of PBMCs, taken around atezolizumab (anti-PD-L1) treatment. The chain combines TRBV18 with TRBJ1-1; TRBD1 matches at 10 bases. The receptor comes from a woman of 80 years or more with urothelial cancer. CDR3 residues: CASSPRDRGKAEAFF. CDR3 sequence (DNA): TGTGCCAGCTCACCCCGGGACAGGGGAAAGGCTGAAGCTTTCTTT.